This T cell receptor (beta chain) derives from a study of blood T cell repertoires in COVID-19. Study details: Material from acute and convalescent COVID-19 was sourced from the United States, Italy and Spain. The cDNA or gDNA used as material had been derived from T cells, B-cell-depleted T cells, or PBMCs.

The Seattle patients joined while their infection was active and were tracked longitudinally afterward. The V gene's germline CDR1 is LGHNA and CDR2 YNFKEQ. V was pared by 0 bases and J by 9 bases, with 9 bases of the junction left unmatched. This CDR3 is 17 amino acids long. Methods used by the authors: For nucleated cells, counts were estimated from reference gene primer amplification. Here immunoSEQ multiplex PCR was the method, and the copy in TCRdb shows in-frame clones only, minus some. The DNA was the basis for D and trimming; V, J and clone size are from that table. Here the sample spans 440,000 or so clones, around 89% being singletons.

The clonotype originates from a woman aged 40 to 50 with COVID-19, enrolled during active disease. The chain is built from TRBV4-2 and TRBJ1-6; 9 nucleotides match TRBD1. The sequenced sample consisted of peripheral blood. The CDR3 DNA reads TGTGCCAGCAGCCAAGAGGGTGGGGGACAGGGCATTTCACCCCTCCACTTT. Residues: CASSQEGGGQGISPLHF.